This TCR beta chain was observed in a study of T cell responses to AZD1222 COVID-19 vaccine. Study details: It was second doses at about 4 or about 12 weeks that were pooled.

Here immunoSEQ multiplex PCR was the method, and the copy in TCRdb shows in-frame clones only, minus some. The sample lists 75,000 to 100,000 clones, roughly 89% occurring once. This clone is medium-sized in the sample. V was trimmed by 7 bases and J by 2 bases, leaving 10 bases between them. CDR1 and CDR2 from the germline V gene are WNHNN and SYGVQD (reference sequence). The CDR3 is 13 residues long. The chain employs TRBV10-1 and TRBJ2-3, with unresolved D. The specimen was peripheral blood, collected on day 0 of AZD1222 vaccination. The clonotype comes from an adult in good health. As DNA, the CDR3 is TGCGCCAGCAAATCTCCCATCACAGATACGCAGTATTTT. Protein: CASKSPITDTQYF.